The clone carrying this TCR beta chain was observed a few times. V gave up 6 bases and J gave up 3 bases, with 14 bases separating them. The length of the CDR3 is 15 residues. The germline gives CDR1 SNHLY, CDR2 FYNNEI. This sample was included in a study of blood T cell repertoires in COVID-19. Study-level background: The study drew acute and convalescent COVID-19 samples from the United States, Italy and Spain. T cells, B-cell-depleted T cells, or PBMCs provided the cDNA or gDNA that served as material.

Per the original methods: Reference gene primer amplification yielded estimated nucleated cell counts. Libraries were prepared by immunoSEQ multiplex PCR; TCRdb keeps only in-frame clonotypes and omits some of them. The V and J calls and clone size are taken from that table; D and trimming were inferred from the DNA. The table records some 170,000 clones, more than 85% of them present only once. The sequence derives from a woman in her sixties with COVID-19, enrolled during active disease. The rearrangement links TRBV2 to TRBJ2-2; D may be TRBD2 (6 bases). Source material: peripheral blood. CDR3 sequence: CASSATRLDTGELFF. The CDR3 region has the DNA TGTGCCAGCAGCGCCACGCGACTAGACACCGGGGAGCTGTTTTTT.